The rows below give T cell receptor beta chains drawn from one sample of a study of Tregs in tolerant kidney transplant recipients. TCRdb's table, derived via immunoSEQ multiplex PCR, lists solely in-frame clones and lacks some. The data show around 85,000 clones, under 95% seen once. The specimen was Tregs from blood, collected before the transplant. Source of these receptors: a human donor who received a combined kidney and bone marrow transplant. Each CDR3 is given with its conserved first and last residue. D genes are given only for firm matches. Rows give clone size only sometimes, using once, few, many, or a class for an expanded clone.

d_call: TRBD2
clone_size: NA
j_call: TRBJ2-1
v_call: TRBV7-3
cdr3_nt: TGTGCCAGCAGCGCCGTACTAGCGGCTTACAATGAGCAGTTCTTC
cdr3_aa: CASSAVLAAYNEQFF

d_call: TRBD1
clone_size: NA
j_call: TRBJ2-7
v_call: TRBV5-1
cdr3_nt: TGCGCCAGCAGCCCTCTAGAGACAGGGACCTACGAGCAGTACTTC
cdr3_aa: CASSPLETGTYEQYF

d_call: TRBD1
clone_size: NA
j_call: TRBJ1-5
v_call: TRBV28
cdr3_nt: TGTGCCAGCTCTTCAGGGGGGTATCAGCCCCAGCATTTT
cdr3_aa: CASSSGGYQPQHF

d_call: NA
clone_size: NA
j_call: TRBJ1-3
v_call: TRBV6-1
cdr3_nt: TGTGCCAGCAGTAGACCGACGGTCTCTGGAAACACCATATATTTT
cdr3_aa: CASSRPTVSGNTIYF

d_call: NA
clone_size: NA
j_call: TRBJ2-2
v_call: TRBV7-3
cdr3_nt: TGTGCCAGCAGCCCTTCTCTCGGGGGTGTCACCGGGGAGCTGTTTTTT
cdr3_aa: CASSPSLGGVTGELFF

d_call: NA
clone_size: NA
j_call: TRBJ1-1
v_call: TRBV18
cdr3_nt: TGTGCCAGCTCACCGGTCGCAGAGAACACTGAAGCTTTCTTT
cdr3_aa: CASSPVAENTEAFF

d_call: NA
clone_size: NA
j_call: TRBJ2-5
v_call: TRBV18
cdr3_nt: TGTGCCAGCTCACAGGTGGGAGAGACCCAGTACTTC
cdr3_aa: CASSQVGETQYF

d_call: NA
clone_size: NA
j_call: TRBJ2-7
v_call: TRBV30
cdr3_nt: TGTGCCTGGAGCCGCGGAGGGGGAAACGACTACGAGCAGTACTTC
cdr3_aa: CAWSRGGGNDYEQYF

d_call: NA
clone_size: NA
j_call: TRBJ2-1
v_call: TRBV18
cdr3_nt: TGTGCCAGCTCACTGGGGCTTGAGCAGTTCTTC
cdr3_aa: CASSLGLEQFF

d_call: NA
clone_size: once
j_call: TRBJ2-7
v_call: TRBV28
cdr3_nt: TGTGCCAGCAGACCCCAACTAGCCAGGCCCGAGCAGTACTTC
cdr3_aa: CASRPQLARPEQYF

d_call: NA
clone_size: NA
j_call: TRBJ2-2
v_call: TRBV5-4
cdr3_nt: TGTGCCAGCAGCTTGGGAGAGGGCACCGGGGAGCTGTTTTTT
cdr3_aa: CASSLGEGTGELFF

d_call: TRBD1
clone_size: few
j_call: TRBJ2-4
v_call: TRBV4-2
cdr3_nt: TGTGCCAGCAGCCATTTACAGGGGGCCAAAAACATTCAGTACTTC
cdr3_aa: CASSHLQGAKNIQYF